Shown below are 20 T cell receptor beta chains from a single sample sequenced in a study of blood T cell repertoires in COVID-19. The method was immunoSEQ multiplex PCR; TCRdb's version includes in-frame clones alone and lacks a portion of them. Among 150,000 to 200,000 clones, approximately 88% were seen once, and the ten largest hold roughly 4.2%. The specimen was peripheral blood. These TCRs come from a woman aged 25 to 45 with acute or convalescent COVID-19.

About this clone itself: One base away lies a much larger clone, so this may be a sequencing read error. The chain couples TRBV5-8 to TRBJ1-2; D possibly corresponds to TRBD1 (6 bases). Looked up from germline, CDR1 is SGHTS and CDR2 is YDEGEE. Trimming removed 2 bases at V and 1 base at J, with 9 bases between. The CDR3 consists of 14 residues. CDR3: CASSLAGVNYGYTF. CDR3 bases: TGTGCCAGCAGCTTAGCAGGGGTTAACTATGGCTACACCTTC.

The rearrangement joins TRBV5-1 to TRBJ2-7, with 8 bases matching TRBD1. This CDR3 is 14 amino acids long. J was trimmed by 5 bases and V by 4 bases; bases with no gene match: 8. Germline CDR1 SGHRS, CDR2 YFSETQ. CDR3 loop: CASSPDRGFHEQYF. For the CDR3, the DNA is TGCGCCAGCAGCCCCGACAGGGGCTTCCACGAGCAGTACTTC.

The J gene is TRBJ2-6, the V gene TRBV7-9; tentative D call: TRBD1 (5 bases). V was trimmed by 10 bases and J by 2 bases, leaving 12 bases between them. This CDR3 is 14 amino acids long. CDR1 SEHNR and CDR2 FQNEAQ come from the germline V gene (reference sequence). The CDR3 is CATGREAGANVLTF. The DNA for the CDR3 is TGTGCCACAGGGCGTGAAGCTGGGGCCAACGTCCTGACTTTC. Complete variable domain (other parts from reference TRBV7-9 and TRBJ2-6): DTGVSQNPRHKITKRGQNVTFRCDPISEHNRLYWYRQTLGQGPEFLTYFQNEAQLEKSRLLSDRFSAERPKGSFSTLEIQRTEQGDSAMYLCATGREAGANVLTFGAGSRLTVL.

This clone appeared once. The CDR3 protein is CASSLETWPNNSPLHF. The DNA for the CDR3 is TGCGCCAGCAGCTTGGAAACGTGGCCCAATAATTCACCCCTCCACTTT. This chain uses TRBV5-1 with TRBJ1-6; no clear D gene. This CDR3 comprises 16 residues. Germline values: CDR1 SGHRS, CDR2 YFSETQ. V was trimmed by 0 bases and J by 5 bases, leaving 12 bases between them.

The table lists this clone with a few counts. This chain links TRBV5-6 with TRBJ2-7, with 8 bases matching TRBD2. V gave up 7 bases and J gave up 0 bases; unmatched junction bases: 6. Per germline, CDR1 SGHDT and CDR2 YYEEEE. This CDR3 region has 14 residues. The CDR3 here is CASGSGTSSYEQYF. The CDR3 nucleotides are TGTGCCAGCGGATCCGGGACTAGCTCCTACGAGCAGTACTTC.

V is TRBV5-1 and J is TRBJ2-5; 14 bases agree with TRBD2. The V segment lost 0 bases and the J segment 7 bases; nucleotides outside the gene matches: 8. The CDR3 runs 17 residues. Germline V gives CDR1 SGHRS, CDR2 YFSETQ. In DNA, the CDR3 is TGCGCCAGCAGCTTGGCCGGGACTAGCGGGAGATTTGGGACCCAGTACTTC. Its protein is CASSLAGTSGRFGTQYF.

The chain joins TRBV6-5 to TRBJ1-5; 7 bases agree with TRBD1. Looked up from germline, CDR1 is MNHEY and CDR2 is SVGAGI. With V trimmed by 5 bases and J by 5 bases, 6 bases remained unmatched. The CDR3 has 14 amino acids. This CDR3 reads CASSTRGQYQPQHF. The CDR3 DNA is TGTGCCAGCAGTACCCGGGGACAGTATCAGCCCCAGCATTTT.

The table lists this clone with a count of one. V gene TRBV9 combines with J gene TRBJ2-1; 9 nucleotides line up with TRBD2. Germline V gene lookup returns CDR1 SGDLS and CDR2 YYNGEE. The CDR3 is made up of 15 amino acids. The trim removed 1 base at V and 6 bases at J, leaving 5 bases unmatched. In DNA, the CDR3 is TGTGCCAGCAGCGTAATGACTAGCGGCGCCAATGAGCAGTTCTTC. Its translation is CASSVMTSGANEQFF.

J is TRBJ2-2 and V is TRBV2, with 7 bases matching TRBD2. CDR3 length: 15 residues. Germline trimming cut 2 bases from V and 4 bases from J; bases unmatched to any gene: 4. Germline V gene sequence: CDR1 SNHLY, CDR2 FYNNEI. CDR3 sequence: CASSELLASTGELFF. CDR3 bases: TGTGCCAGCAGTGAACTACTAGCGAGCACCGGGGAGCTGTTTTTT.

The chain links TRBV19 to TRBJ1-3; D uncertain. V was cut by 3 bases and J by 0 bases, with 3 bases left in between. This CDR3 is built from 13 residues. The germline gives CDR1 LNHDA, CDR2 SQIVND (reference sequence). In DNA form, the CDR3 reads TGTGCCAGTAGTATCTCCTCTGGAAACACCATATATTTT. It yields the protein CASSISSGNTIYF.

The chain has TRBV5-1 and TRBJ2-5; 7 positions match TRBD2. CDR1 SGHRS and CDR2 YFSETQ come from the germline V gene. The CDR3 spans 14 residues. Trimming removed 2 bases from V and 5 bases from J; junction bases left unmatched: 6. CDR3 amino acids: CASSLGAGRETQYF. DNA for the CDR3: TGCGCCAGCAGCTTAGGAGCGGGGAGGGAGACCCAGTACTTC.

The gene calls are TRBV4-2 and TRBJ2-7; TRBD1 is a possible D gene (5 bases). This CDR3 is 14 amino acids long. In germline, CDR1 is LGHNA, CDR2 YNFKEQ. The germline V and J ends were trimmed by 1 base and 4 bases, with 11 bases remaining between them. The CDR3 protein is CASSQGTIHYEQYF. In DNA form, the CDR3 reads TGTGCCAGCAGCCAAGGGACAATACATTACGAGCAGTACTTC.

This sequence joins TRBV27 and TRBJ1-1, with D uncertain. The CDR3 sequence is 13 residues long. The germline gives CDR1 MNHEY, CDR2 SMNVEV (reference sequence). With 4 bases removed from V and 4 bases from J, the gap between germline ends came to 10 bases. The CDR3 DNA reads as TGTGCCAGCAGTTCTTCAAGCTTCACTGAAGCTTTCTTT. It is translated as CASSSSSFTEAFF.

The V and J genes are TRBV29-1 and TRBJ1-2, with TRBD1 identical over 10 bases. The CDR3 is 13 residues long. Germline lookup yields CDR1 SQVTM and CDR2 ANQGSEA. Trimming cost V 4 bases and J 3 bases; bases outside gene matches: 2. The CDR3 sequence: CSVGTGGDYGYTF. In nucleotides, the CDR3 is TGCAGCGTTGGGACAGGGGGGGACTATGGCTACACCTTC.

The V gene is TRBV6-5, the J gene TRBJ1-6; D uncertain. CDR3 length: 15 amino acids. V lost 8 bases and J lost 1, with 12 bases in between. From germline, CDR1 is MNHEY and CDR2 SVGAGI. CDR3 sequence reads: CASSREGSYNSPLHF. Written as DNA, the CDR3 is TGTGCCAGCTCTCGGGAGGGATCCTATAATTCACCCCTCCACTTT.

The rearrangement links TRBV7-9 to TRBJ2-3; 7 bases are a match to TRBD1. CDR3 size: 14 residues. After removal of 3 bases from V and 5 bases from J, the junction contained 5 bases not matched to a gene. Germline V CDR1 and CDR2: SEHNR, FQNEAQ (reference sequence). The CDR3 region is CASSFHDREDTQYF. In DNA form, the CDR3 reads TGTGCCAGCAGCTTTCACGACAGGGAAGATACGCAGTATTTT.

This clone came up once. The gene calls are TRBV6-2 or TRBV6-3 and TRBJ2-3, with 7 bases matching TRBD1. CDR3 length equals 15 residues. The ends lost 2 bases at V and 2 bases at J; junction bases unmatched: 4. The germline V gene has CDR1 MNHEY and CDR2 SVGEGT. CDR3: CASSYGTENTDTQYF. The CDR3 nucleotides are TGTGCCAGCAGTTACGGGACAGAGAACACAGATACGCAGTATTTT.

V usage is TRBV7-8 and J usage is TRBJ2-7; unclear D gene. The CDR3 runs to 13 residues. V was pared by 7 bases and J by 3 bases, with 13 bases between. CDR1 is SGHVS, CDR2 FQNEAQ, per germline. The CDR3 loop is CASTSANDYEQYF. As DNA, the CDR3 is TGTGCCAGCACGAGCGCGAACGACTACGAGCAGTACTTC.

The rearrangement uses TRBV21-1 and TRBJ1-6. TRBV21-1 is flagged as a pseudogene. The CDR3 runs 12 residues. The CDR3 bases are TGTGCCAGCAGCCCTAAAAATTCACCCCTCCACTTT. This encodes CASSPKNSPLHF.

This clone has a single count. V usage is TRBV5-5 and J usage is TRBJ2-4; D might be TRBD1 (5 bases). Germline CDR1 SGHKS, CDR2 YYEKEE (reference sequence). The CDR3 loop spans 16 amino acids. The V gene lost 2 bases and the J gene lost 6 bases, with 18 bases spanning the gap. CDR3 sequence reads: CASSFQGLASTNIQYF. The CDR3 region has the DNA TGTGCCAGCAGCTTCCAGGGATTAGCCTCGACAAACATTCAGTACTTC.